This T cell receptor beta chain was captured in a study of cytomegalovirus exposure and HLA in healthy donors. Primers included in the PCR were 60 Vbeta and 13 Jbeta primers. Data came from immunoSEQ multiplex PCR; TCRdb stores just in-frame clones and leaves some out. This sample has about 110,000 clones; approximately 76% occur once, and the top ten carry around 8%. In the case of this clone: Its target is not known.

Study-wide results and caveats: Exclusion applied to some V segments, including TRBV6-2 and TRBV6-3, as they were indistinguishable. Across HLA loci, a later analysis found differing TCR association rates, with DRB1 most and HLA-C fewest. Around 160 TCR beta chains were listed as cytomegalovirus-associated. The study assumed roughly uniform donor sequencing depth for presence/absence analyses.

CDR1 is SGHTA, CDR2 FQGNSA, per germline. The V and J ends lost 4 bases and 7 bases, in that order; junction bases with no gene match: 10. The CDR3 length is 17 residues. The receptor was derived from a man aged 35-49 years in good health and CMV-seronegative. The J gene is TRBJ2-2, the V gene TRBV7-2; 12 bases fit TRBD2. Sequencing used PBMCs. The CDR3 is CASSYLTSGGLGGELFF. DNA for the CDR3: TGTGCCAGCAGCTACCTGACTAGCGGGGGATTAGGCGGGGAGCTGTTTTTT.